A single sample gave rise to the 5 T cell receptor beta chains below, sequenced in a study of cytomegalovirus exposure and HLA in healthy donors. The PCR made use of 60 Vbeta and 13 Jbeta primers. Using immunoSEQ multiplex PCR, the repertoire was profiled, and TCRdb retains in-frame clones only, with some absent. The sample has 100,000 to 150,000 clones, about 72% seen once. Sequencing was carried out using PBMCs. All receptors come from a female donor in good health and CMV-seronegative.

V is TRBV4-2 and J is TRBJ2-3; 8 bases align to TRBD2. The V and J ends lost 4 bases and 0 bases, in that order; junction bases with no gene match: 6. Germline V gene lookup returns CDR1 LGHNA and CDR2 YNFKEQ. The CDR3 has 16 amino acids. DNA for the CDR3: TGTGCCAGCAGCCCCCGGGCTAGCGGGAGCACAGATACGCAGTATTTT. Protein: CASSPRASGSTDTQYF.

The J gene is TRBJ1-5, the V gene TRBV7-9, with no clear D. V was shortened by 4 bases and J by 3 bases, with 10 bases between the two germline ends. In germline, CDR1 is SEHNR, CDR2 FQNEAQ (reference sequence). The CDR3 length is 14 residues. CDR3 loop: CASSSDSFNQPQHF. CDR3 DNA sequence: TGTGCCAGCAGCTCCGATAGTTTCAATCAGCCCCAGCATTTT.

The chain uses TRBV4-1 and TRBJ1-6; no reliable D call. The germline V gene has CDR1 MGHRA and CDR2 YSYEKL. There are 14 residues in the CDR3. Trimming left V 3 bases short and J 7 bases short, with 10 bases between. CDR3 bases: TGCGCCAGCAGCCACGGCTCCGGGAATTCACCCCTCCACTTT. Its protein product is CASSHGSGNSPLHF.

V is TRBV29-1 and J is TRBJ1-1; 10 bases map to TRBD1. Germline V gene data show CDR1 as SQVTM and CDR2 as ANQGSEA. The V and J ends lost 7 bases and 4 bases, in that order; junction bases with no gene match: 12. CDR3 length equals 15 residues. The CDR3 is CSADRGLAVGTEAFF. The DNA for the CDR3 is TGCAGCGCTGACAGGGGGCTGGCGGTGGGCACTGAAGCTTTCTTT.

The CDR3 DNA is TGTGCCAGCAGTTTCTCAAGGGGGCACTATGGCTACACCTTC. Protein: CASSFSRGHYGYTF. The chain combines TRBV28 with TRBJ1-2, with 7 bases that match TRBD1. The CDR3 is 14 amino acids. CDR1 and CDR2 from the germline V gene are MDHEN and SYDVKM. The V segment lost 3 bases and the J segment 3 bases; nucleotides outside the gene matches: 4.